This record looks at one T cell receptor beta chain sequence and its context. Antigen specificity is unknown. As for time point: week 35, safety follow-up. Every vaccination contained 300 ug of the mutant IDH1 20-mer peptide and was paired with topical imiquimod. The donors' diagnosis was new WHO grade 3 or 4 astrocytoma that was IDH1-mutant and ATRX-lost. The sample belongs to a study of a mutant IDH1 vaccine in newly diagnosed glioma. This CDR3 has 13 residues. V lost 1 base and J 2 bases, leaving 4 bases between the germline ends. Germline-derived CDR1 and CDR2 are SGHDT and YYEEEE. Points from the study as a whole: Variations in leading peripheral T cell clonotypes appeared to have no connection with pseudoprogression.

Using immunoSEQ multiplex PCR, the repertoire was profiled, and TCRdb retains in-frame clones only, with some absent. The repertoire has over 65,000 clones, approximately 88% of them found once; the top ten carry more than 10%. This clonotype originated in a man between 18 and 35 years old with glioma. Specimen: PBMCs, collected from a glioma patient whose treatment included an IDH1 peptide vaccine. This chain connects TRBV5-6 to TRBJ1-3; no reliable D call. DNA of the CDR3: TGTGCCAGCAGCTTGTACGCTGGAAACACCATATATTTT. As protein: CASSLYAGNTIYF.